These T cell receptor beta chains were read from a single sample in a study of chemoradiotherapy in HPV16-positive cancers. Some clones are missing from TCRdb's copy, which holds only in-frame ones; the method was immunoSEQ multiplex PCR. The repertoire consists of 850 to 900 clones, with 25% to 35% occurring once and the leading ten covering 15% to 19%. Sample collection was performed from a patient who underwent chemoradiotherapy. These receptors originate from a human donor with HPV-associated anogenital cancer. The CDR3 runs from the conserved cysteine through the conserved F or W. Each record gives: J gene, V gene, CDR3 length, clone size, D gene, CDR3 DNA, CDR3 protein. A D gene is named only where the DNA matches it firmly. A clone size is listed for some rows: how often the clone was seen (once, few, many), or a class if it is expanded.

>TRBJ2-5|TRBV6-1|17|NA|TRBD2
TGTGCCAGCAGTGAAGGTGCTAGCGGGGTACAACAAGAGACCCAGTACTTC
CASSEGASGVQQETQYF
>TRBJ1-1|TRBV4-1|15|few|NA
TGCGCCAGCAGCCAAGGGGTCAACAGAGGGACTGAAGCTTTCTTT
CASSQGVNRGTEAFF
>TRBJ1-6|TRBV7-8|17|few|NA
TGTGCCAGCAGCTTAAGCTCTCAGGCGGGTTCTTATTCACCCCTCCACTTT
CASSLSSQAGSYSPLHF
>TRBJ2-2|TRBV30|14|NA|NA
TGTGCCTGGAGTGGTCTATCGGCCGGCGGGGAGCTGTTTTTT
CAWSGLSAGGELFF
>TRBJ1-1|TRBV5-1|13|few|NA
TGCGCCAGCAGGCTAGGGTCTGACACTGAAGCTTTCTTT
CASRLGSDTEAFF
>TRBJ2-1|TRBV6-1|15|NA|NA
TGTGCCAGCAGTGAGACCGGGACCTACGTGTGGAGGCAGTTCTTC
CASSETGTYVWRQFF
>TRBJ1-2|TRBV11-2|13|NA|TRBD1
TGTGCCAGCAGGTACGGACAGGGAAATGGCTACACCTTC
CASRYGQGNGYTF
>TRBJ2-7|TRBV5-4|15|NA|NA
TGTGCCAGCAGCTTGGATGGCTGGACGACCATAGAGCAGTACTTC
CASSLDGWTTIEQYF
>TRBJ1-4|TRBV4-3|16|few|NA
TGCGCCAGCAGCCAAGGAACCCAAGGGGCTAATGAAAAACTGTTTTTT
CASSQGTQGANEKLFF
>TRBJ1-4|TRBV5-1|15|NA|NA
TGCGCCAGCAGTCTTGTCGGGGGGCGCCGTGAAAAACTGTTTTTT
CASSLVGGRREKLFF